This T cell receptor beta chain was recorded in a study of blood T cells in healthy people across ages. This clonotype showed up just once. Trimming left V 3 bases short and J 11 bases short, with 16 bases between. Germline CDR1 reads MRHNA; CDR2 reads SNTAGT. The CDR3 is made up of 13 amino acids. Alongside a J-beta primer mix, a sample-barcoded 5' primer served in a second PCR lasting about 7 to 11 cycles. From the 5' RACE reads, TCRdb called clonotypes with MiXCR, one entry per CDR3 protein. The sample carries around 850,000 distinct CDR3 sequences, 36% recorded once. The origin of this receptor is a man aged 18 to 35 in good health. Material: blood. This chain joins TRBV6-4 and TRBJ1-1, with unresolved D. The CDR3 loop is CASSDPSGRGAFF. As DNA, the CDR3 is TGTGCCAGCAGTGATCCCAGCGGGCGCGGGGCTTTCTTT.